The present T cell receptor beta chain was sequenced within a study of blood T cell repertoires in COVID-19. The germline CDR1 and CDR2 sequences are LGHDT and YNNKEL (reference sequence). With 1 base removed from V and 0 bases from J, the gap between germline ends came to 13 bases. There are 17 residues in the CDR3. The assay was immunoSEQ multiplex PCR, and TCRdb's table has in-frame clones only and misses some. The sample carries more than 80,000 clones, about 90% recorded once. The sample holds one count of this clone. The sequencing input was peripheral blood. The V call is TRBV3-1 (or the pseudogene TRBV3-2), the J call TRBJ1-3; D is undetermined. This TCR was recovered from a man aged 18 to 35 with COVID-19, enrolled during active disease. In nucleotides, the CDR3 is TGTGCCAGCAGCCAAGTAGGAGGGCCCCCCTCTGGAAACACCATATATTTT. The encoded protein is CASSQVGGPPSGNTIYF.